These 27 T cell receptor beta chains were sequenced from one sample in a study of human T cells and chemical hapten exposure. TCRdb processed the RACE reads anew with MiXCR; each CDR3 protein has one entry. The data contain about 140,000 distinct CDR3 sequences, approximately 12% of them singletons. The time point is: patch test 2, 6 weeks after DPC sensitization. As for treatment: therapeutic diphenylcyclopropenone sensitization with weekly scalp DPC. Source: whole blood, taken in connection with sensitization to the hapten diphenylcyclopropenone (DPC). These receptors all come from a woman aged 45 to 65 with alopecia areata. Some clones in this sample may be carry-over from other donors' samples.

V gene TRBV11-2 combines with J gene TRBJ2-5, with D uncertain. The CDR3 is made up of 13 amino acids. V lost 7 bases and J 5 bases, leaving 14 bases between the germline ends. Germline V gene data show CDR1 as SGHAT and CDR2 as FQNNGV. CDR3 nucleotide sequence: TGTGCCAGCAAAAGACCGTTGAGGGAGACCCAGTACTTC. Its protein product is CASKRPLRETQYF.

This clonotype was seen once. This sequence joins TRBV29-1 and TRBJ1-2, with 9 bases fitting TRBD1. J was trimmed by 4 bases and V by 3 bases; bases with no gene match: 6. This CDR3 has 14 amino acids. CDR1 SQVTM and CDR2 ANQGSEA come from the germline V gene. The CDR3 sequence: CSVDIGQGRYGYTF. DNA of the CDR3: TGCAGCGTTGACATAGGACAGGGGCGCTATGGCTACACCTTC.

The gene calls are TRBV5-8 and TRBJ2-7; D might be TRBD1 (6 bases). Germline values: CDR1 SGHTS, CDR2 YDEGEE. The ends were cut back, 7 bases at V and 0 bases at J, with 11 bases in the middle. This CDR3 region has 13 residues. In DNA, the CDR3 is TGTGCCAGCCCCAGGGACATCTCCTACGAGCAGTACTTC. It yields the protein CASPRDISYEQYF.

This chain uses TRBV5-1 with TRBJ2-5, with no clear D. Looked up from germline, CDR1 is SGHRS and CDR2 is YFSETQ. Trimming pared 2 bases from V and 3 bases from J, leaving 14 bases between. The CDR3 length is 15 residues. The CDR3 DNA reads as TGCGCCAGCAGCTTAGGGTCAATTAGAGAAGAGACCCAGTACTTC. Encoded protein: CASSLGSIREETQYF.

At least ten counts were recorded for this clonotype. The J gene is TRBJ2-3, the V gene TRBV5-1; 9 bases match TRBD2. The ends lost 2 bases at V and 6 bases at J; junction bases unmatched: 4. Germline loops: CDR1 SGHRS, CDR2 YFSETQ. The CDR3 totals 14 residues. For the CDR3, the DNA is TGCGCCAGCAGCTTCGATAGCGGGAGTGATACGCAGTATTTT. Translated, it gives CASSFDSGSDTQYF. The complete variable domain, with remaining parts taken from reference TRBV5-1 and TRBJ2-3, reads KAGVTQTPRYLIKTRGQQVTLSCSPISGHRSVSWYQQTPGQGLQFLFEYFSETQRNKGNFPGRFSGRQFSNSRSEMNVSTLELGDSALYLCASSFDSGSDTQYFGPGTRLTVL.

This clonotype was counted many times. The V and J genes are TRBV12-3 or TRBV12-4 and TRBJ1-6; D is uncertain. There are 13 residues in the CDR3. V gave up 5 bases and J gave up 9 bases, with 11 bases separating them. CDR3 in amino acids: CASSNKVVSPLHF. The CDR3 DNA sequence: TGTGCCAGCAGTAACAAGGTGGTTTCACCCCTCCACTTT.

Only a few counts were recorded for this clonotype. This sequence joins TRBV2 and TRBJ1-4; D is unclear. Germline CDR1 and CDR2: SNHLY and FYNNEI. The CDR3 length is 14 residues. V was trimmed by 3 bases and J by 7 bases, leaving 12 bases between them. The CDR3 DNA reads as TGTGCCAGCAGTGACTCCAGCGGCGGTGAAAAACTGTTTTTT. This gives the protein CASSDSSGGEKLFF.

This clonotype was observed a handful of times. The CDR3 DNA sequence: TGTGCCAGCAGCTGGGGACAGGGCTCCTACAATGAGCAGTTCTTC. Translating gives CASSWGQGSYNEQFF. The chain is built from TRBV7-2 and TRBJ2-1; 9 bases match TRBD1. CDR1 is SGHTA, CDR2 FQGNSA, per germline. The V segment lost 4 bases and the J segment 0 bases; nucleotides outside the gene matches: 1. There are 15 residues in the CDR3.

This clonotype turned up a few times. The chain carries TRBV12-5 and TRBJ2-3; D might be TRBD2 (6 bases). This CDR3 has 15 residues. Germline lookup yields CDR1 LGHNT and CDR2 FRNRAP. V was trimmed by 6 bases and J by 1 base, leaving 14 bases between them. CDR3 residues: CASGGGDPGTDTQYF. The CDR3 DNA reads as TGTGCTAGTGGGGGAGGAGACCCAGGCACAGATACGCAGTATTTT.

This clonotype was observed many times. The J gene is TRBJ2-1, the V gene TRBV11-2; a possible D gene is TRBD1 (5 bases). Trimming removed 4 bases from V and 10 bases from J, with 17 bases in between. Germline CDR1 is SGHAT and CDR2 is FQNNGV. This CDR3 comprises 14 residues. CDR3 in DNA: TGTGCCAGCAGCTCGCATACAGGTCCTGTCGAGCAGTTCTTC. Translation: CASSSHTGPVEQFF.

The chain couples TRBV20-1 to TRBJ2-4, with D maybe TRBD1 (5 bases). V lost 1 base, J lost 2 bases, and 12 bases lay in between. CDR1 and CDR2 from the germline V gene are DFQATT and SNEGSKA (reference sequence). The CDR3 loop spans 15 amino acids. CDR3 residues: CSARAGHGTKNIQYF. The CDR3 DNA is TGCAGTGCTAGAGCAGGGCATGGAACCAAAAACATTCAGTACTTC.

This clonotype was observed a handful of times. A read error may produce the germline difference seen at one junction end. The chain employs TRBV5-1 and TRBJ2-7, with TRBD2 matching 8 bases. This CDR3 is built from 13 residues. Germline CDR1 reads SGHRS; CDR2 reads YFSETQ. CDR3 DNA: TGCGCCAGCAGCTCGGACGGGGGACTAGAAAAAAGCTTC. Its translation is CASSSDGGLEKSF.

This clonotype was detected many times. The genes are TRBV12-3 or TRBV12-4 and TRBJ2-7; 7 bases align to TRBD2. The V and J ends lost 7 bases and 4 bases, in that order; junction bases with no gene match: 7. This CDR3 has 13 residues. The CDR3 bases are TGTGCCAGCATCCCGACCGGGGGGTACGAGCAGTACTTC. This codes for CASIPTGGYEQYF.

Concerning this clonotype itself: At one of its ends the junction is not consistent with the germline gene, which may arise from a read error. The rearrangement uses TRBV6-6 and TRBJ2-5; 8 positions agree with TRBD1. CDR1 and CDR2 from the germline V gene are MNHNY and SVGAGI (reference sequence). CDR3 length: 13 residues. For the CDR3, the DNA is TGTGCCGCACGGACAGGGAACCAGGAGACCCAGTACTTC. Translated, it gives CAARTGNQETQYF.

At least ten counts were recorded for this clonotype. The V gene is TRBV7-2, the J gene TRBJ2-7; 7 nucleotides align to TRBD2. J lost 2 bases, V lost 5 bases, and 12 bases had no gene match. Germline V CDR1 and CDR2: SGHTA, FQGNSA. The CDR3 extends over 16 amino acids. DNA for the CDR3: TGTGCCAGCAGCCCAGACCGACTAGCTGACACCTACGAGCAGTACTTC. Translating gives CASSPDRLADTYEQYF. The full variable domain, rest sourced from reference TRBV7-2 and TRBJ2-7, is GAGVSQSPSNKVTEKGKDVELRCDPISGHTALYWYRQSLGQGLEFLIYFQGNSAPDKSGLPSDRFSAERTGGSVSTLTIQRTQQEDSAVYLCASSPDRLADTYEQYFGPGTRLTVT.

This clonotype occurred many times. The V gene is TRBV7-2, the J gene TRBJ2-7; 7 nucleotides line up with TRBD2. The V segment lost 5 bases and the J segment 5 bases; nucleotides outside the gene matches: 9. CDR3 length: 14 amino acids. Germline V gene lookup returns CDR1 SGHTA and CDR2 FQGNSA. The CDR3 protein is CASSPEAGPDEQYF. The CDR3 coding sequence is TGTGCCAGCAGCCCAGAAGCGGGGCCTGACGAGCAGTACTTC. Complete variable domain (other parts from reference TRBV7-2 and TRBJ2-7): GAGVSQSPSNKVTEKGKDVELRCDPISGHTALYWYRQSLGQGLEFLIYFQGNSAPDKSGLPSDRFSAERTGGSVSTLTIQRTQQEDSAVYLCASSPEAGPDEQYFGPGTRLTVT.

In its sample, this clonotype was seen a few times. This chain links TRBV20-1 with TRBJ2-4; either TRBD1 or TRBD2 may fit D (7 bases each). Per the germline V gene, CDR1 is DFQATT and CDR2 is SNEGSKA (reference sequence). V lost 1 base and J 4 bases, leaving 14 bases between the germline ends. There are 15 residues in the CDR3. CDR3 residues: CSARVPGGAKNIQYF. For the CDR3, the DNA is TGCAGTGCTAGAGTCCCAGGGGGGGCGAAAAACATTCAGTACTTC.

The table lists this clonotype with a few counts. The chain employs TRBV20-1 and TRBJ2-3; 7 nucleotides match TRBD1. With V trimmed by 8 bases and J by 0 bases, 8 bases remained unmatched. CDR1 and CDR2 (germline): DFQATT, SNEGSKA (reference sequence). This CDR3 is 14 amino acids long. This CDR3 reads CSSFTGASTDTQYF. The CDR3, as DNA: TGCAGTTCCTTTACAGGGGCTAGCACAGATACGCAGTATTTT.

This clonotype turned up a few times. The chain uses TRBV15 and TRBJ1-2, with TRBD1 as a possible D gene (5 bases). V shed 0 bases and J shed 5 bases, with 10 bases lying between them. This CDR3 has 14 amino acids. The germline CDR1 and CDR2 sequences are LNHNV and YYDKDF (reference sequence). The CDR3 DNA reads TGTGCCACCAGCAGAGATCTCAGGGATTATGGCTACACCTTC. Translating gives CATSRDLRDYGYTF.

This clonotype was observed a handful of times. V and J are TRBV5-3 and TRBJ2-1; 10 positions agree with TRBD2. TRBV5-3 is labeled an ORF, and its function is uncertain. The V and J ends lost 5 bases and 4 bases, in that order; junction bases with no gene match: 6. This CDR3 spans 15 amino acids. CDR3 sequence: CARSPLAGAYNEQFF. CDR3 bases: TGTGCCAGAAGTCCTCTAGCGGGAGCTTACAATGAGCAGTTCTTC.

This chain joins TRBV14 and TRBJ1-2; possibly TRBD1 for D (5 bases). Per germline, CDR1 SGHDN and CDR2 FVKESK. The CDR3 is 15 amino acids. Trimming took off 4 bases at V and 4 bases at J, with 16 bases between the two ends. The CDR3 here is CASSLSPGATYGYTF. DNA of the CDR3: TGTGCCAGCAGCCTGAGCCCCGGGGCCACCTATGGCTACACCTTC.

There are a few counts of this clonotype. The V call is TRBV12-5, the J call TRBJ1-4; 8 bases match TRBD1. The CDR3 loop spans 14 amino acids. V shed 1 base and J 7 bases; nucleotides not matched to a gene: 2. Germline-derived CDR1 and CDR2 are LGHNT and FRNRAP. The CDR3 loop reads CASGLGTGSEKLFF. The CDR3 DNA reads TGTGCTAGTGGTTTGGGGACAGGGAGTGAAAAACTGTTTTTT. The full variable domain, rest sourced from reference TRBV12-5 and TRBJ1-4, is DARVTQTPRHKVTEMGQEVTMRCQPILGHNTVFWYRQTMMQGLELLAYFRNRAPLDDSGMPKDRFSAEMPDATLATLKIQPSEPRDSAVYFCASGLGTGSEKLFFGSGTQLSVL.

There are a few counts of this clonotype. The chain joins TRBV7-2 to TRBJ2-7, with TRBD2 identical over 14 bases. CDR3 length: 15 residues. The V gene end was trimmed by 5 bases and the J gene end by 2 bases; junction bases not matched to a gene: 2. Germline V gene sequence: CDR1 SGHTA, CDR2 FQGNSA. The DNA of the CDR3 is TGTGCCAGCAGCGTGGGACTAGCGGGAGCCTACGAGCAGTACTTC. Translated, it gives CASSVGLAGAYEQYF.

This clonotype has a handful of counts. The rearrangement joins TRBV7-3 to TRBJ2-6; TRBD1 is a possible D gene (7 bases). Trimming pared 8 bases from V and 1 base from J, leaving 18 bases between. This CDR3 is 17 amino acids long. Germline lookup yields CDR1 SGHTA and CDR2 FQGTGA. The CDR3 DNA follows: TGTGCCAGCGCGCGGGACAGCTCCTCGTCTGGGGCCAACGTCCTGACTTTC. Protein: CASARDSSSSGANVLTF.

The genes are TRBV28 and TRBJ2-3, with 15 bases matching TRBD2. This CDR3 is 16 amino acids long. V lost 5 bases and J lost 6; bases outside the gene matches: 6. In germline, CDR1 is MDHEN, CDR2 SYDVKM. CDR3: CASSMGLAGGQDTQYF. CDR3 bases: TGTGCCAGCAGTATGGGACTAGCGGGAGGACAGGATACGCAGTATTTT.

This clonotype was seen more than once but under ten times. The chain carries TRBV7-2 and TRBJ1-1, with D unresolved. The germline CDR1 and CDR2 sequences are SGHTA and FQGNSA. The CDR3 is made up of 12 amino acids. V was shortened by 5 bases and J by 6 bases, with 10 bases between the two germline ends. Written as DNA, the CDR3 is TGTGCCAGCAGCCCTCACAGAGCTGAAGCTTTCTTT. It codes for CASSPHRAEAFF.

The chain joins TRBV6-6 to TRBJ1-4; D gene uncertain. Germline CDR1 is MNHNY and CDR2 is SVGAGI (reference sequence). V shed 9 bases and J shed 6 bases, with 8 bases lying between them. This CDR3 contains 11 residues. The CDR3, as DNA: TGTGCCAGTTACGCAGATGAAAAACTGTTTTTT. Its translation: CASYADEKLFF.